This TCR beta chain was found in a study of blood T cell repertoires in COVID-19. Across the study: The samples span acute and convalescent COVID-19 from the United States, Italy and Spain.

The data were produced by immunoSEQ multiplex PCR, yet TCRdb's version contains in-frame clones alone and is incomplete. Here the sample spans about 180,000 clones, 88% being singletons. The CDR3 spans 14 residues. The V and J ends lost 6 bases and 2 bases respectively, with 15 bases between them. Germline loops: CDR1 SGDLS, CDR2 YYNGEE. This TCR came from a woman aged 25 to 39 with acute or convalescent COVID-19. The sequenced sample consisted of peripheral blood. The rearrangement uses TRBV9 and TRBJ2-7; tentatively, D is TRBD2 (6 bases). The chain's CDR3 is CASTGGPFPYEQYF. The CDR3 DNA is TGTGCCAGCACCGGAGGGCCTTTCCCCTACGAGCAGTACTTC.